This T cell receptor beta chain derives from a study of tumor-infiltrating lymphocytes in localized non-small cell lung cancer. Study findings and constraints: Immunotypes IM1 and IM2 had similar TCR-derived T-cell fractions. Not all patients were TCR sequenced, owing to tissue quantity. Tumors had more T cell infiltration than uninvolved lung, per TCRbeta sequencing and CD3 counts.

Regarding this clone: The target antigen is unknown.

The CDR3 runs to 19 residues. The V segment lost 5 bases and the J segment 1 base; nucleotides outside the gene matches: 16. Germline V gene lookup returns CDR1 SSHAT and CDR2 FNYEAQ (reference sequence). TCRdb's table, derived via immunoSEQ multiplex PCR, lists solely in-frame clones and lacks some. The sample carries approximately 8,700 clones, 70% to 85% recorded once. The clonotype originates from a human donor with non-small cell lung cancer. The material sequenced was uninvolved lung tissue not adjacent to the tumor. The chain employs TRBV7-7 and TRBJ2-3; 9 bases line up with TRBD2. In DNA form, the CDR3 reads TGTGCCAGCAGCCCGGGGGAGCGGGGGGCCTTCTATGGCACAGATACGCAGTATTTT. Translated: CASSPGERGAFYGTDTQYF.